Here is one T cell receptor beta chain with its context. Using immunoSEQ multiplex PCR, the repertoire was profiled, and TCRdb retains in-frame clones only, with some absent. This table has 250,000 to 400,000 clones, 70% to 90% appearing once. The sample is drawn from a study of blood T cell repertoires in COVID-19. As for the study in general: The cDNA or gDNA used as material had been derived from T cells, B-cell-depleted T cells, or PBMCs.

The CDR3 consists of 16 residues. Germline V gene lookup returns CDR1 KGHSH and CDR2 LQKENI. V lost 3 bases and J lost 3; bases outside the gene matches: 7. This receptor was identified in a woman aged 25 to 45 with COVID-19, enrolled during active disease. What was sequenced was peripheral blood. V is TRBV18 and J is TRBJ1-3; 8 bases map to TRBD1. The CDR3 reads CASSPLVDRGGNTIYF. The CDR3 DNA follows: TGTGCCAGCTCACCCCTCGTTGACAGGGGTGGAAACACCATATATTTT.